This section outlines one T cell receptor (beta chain) sequence together with its context. This sample is part of a study of T cell responses to AZD1222 COVID-19 vaccine. Data came from immunoSEQ multiplex PCR; TCRdb stores just in-frame clones and leaves some out. Of some 120,000 clones listed, 85% to 90% are singletons. Germline-derived CDR1 and CDR2 are ENHRY and SYGVKD. The V end lost 0 bases, the J end lost 4 bases, and 13 bases lay between the germline ends. CDR3 length: 15 residues. The sequenced sample was peripheral blood, obtained on day 0 of AZD1222 vaccination. The TCR originated in an adult in good health. The V call is TRBV10-3, the J call TRBJ2-7, with D perhaps matching TRBD1 or TRBD2 (6 bases each). The CDR3 is CAISESTGAVYEQYF. CDR3 sequence (DNA): TGTGCCATCAGTGAGTCGACGGGGGCTGTTTACGAGCAGTACTTC.